This T cell receptor (beta chain) appears in the sequencing data of a study of cytomegalovirus exposure and HLA in healthy donors. As for the study in general: One earlier analysis, a look at 180 million or so T cells, found almost 120 million unique TCR beta sequences. Early released data had tens of millions of unique TCRs, all coming from HLA-typed donors. Study conclusions and caveats: Accurate HLA-A and HLA-B prediction from TCR beta sequences was reported for most subjects.

PCR primers comprised 60 Vbeta and 13 Jbeta primers. Original methodology: The count from a later analysis was roughly 80 million unique TCR beta chains, about 10 million of them shared. Profiled with immunoSEQ multiplex PCR; TCRdb holds only in-frame clones, not every one. The V and J calls and clone size were taken over from that table, and D and trimming were inferred from the DNA. The sample contains around 99,000 clones, around 77% of which appear only once. Comment on this clone: The target antigen is unknown.

CDR3 length equals 13 residues. Germline V gene data show CDR1 as WNHNN and CDR2 as SYGVQD (reference sequence). This clonotype originated in a man between 35 and 55 years old in good health and CMV-seronegative. The sample was PBMCs. The V gene is TRBV10-1, the J gene TRBJ2-7; TRBD1 matches at 7 bases. The CDR3 DNA follows: TGCGCTTCGTCTAGTAGTGCAGGGGGCGAGCAGTACTTC. Amino acid sequence: CASSSSAGGEQYF.